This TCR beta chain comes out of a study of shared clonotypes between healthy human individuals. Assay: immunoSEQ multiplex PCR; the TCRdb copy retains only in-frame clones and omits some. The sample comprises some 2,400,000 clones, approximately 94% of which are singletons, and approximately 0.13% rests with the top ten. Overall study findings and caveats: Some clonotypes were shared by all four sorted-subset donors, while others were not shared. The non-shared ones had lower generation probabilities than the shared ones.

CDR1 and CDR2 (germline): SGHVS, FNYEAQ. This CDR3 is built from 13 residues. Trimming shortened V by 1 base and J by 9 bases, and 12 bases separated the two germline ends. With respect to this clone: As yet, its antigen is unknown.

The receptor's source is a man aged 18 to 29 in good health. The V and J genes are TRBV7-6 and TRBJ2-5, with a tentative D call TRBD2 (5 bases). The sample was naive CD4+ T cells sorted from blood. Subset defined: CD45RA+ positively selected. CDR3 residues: CASSLGTLVAQYF. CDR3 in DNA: TGTGCCAGCAGCTTAGGGACTTTAGTGGCCCAGTACTTC.